The 31 T cell receptor beta chains listed next were all sequenced from one sample in a study of somatic mutations in cytotoxic T cells in rheumatoid arthritis. Sequencing used immunoSEQ multiplex PCR; TCRdb keeps in-frame clones, though not all of them. The table has some 20,000 clones, roughly two thirds seen once. Sequencing was carried out using CD8+ T cells sorted from blood. All receptors derive from an adult with rheumatoid arthritis.

J is TRBJ2-2 and V is TRBV6-4; a possible D gene is TRBD1 (6 bases). V shed 2 bases and J shed 1 base, with 20 bases lying between them. Per the germline V gene, CDR1 is MRHNA and CDR2 is SNTAGT. The CDR3 loop spans 19 amino acids. Written as DNA, the CDR3 is TGTGCCAGCAGTGACCTCGGACAGCGTGGTGTATTGAACACCGGGGAGCTGTTTTTT. This sequence encodes CASSDLGQRGVLNTGELFF.

CDR3 DNA sequence: TGTGCCAGCAGTCCCGCCCCGCTGACAGGGGTGGAAGAAAAACTGTTTTTT. This encodes CASSPAPLTGVEEKLFF. This chain links TRBV5-6 with TRBJ1-4; 8 bases map to TRBD1. CDR1 is SGHDT, CDR2 YYEEEE, per germline. The CDR3 spans 17 residues. V lost 5 bases to trimming and J lost 8 bases; unmatched junction nucleotides: 17.

This rearrangement joins TRBV5-1 to TRBJ2-3; D is unclear. Trimming took 3 bases from V and 2 from J, leaving 7 bases between them. Germline V lookup: CDR1 SGHRS, CDR2 YFSETQ. This CDR3 is 13 amino acids long. CDR3 loop: CASSSDTTDTQYF. For the CDR3, the DNA is TGCGCCAGCAGCTCTGATACCACAGATACGCAGTATTTT.

This clone occurred a few times. The V call is TRBV29-1, the J call TRBJ2-7; D is ambiguous. V lost 1 base, J lost 3 bases, and 4 bases lay in between. In germline, CDR1 is SQVTM, CDR2 ANQGSEA. The CDR3 has 11 amino acids. The CDR3 bases are TGCAGCGTTGAAGTGCGCTACGAGCAGTACTTC. Its translation is CSVEVRYEQYF.

CDR3 bases: TGTGCCAGCAGCTTAGGAGCCTATGGCTACACCTTC. Translating it yields CASSLGAYGYTF. This chain joins TRBV13 and TRBJ1-2; D uncertain. V shed 0 bases and J shed 4 bases, with 3 bases lying between them. The CDR3 is made up of 12 amino acids. Germline V gives CDR1 PRHDT, CDR2 FYEKMQ (reference sequence).

J is TRBJ1-2 and V is TRBV7-8, with a possible D match to TRBD1 (5 bases). CDR3 length: 16 residues. Germline loops: CDR1 SGHVS, CDR2 FQNEAQ. The germline V and J ends were trimmed by 1 base and 4 bases, with 16 bases remaining between them. The CDR3: CASSLVEGREVYGYTF. The CDR3, as DNA: TGTGCCAGCAGCTTAGTCGAGGGGCGCGAGGTCTATGGCTACACCTTC.

This chain uses TRBV4-3 with TRBJ1-2; D remains ambiguous. V was pared by 0 bases and J by 7 bases, with 6 bases between. Germline V CDR1 and CDR2: LGHNA, YSLEER. The CDR3 has 12 amino acids. The CDR3 loop reads CASSQDYSGYTF. The CDR3 nucleotides are TGCGCCAGCAGCCAAGATTACTCTGGCTACACCTTC.

The chain joins TRBV11-2 to TRBJ2-7, with a possible D match to TRBD1 (5 bases). Germline V gene data show CDR1 as SGHAT and CDR2 as FQNNGV. The CDR3 loop spans 15 amino acids. V was clipped by 4 bases and J by 2 bases, with 15 bases between them. The CDR3 region is CASSSRNHRTYEQYF. The DNA for the CDR3 is TGTGCCAGCAGCTCCCGAAATCACAGGACCTACGAGCAGTACTTC.

This rearrangement joins TRBV6-6 to TRBJ2-2, with 8 bases aligning to TRBD2. The CDR3 extends over 15 amino acids. Germline CDR1 and CDR2: MNHNY and SVGAGI (reference sequence). V was pared by 4 bases and J by 7 bases, with 8 bases of the junction left unmatched. CDR3 DNA: TGTGCCAGCAGTTTCCTCGGGGGGGCGAGCGGGGAGCTGTTTTTT. Protein: CASSFLGGASGELFF.

V usage is TRBV16 and J usage is TRBJ1-1; tentative D call: TRBD1 (5 bases). CDR1 KGHSY and CDR2 FQNENV come from the germline V gene. There are 17 residues in the CDR3. Trimming shortened V by 0 bases and J by 2 bases, and 16 bases separated the two germline ends. CDR3 amino acids: CASSQSERGTYNTEAFF. The CDR3 DNA follows: TGTGCCAGCAGCCAATCGGAGAGGGGTACCTATAACACTGAAGCTTTCTTT.

V usage is TRBV7-7 and J usage is TRBJ2-2, with 10 bases fitting TRBD2. Per the germline V gene, CDR1 is SSHAT and CDR2 is FNYEAQ (reference sequence). The J segment lost 6 bases and the V segment lost 3 bases, leaving 7 bases of the junction unmatched. CDR3 length: 16 amino acids. The CDR3 here is CASSFSSGGIPGELFF. Here the CDR3 DNA reads TGTGCCAGCAGCTTTTCTAGCGGGGGAATACCCGGGGAGCTGTTTTTT.

This clone was counted a single time. The chain has TRBV2 and TRBJ2-5, with TRBD1 matching 7 bases. CDR1 and CDR2 from the germline V gene are SNHLY and FYNNEI. Germline trimming cut 6 bases from V and 5 bases from J; bases unmatched to any gene: 6. The CDR3 covers 13 residues. CDR3 coding DNA: TGTGCCAGCAGCCGACAGGGTTCGGAGACCCAGTACTTC. It codes for CASSRQGSETQYF.

V usage is TRBV29-1 and J usage is TRBJ2-5, with 8 bases lining up with TRBD2. The tail of the sequence fits TRBJ2-7 better, so the J call may be wrong. The CDR3 sequence is 13 residues long. Germline CDR1 reads SQVTM; CDR2 reads ANQGSEA. CDR3 protein: CSVVRGGSYEQYF. CDR3 bases: TGCAGCGTTGTTCGGGGGGGCTCCTACGAGCAGTACTTC.

The V gene is TRBV9, the J gene TRBJ2-1, with D unresolved. The CDR3 is 15 residues long. CDR1 SGDLS and CDR2 YYNGEE come from the germline V gene. V was cut by 3 bases and J by 0 bases, with 10 bases left in between. CDR3 sequence: CASSELDSSYNEQFF. The CDR3 DNA sequence: TGTGCCAGCAGCGAACTGGATAGCTCCTACAATGAGCAGTTCTTC. Combining the CDR3 with reference TRBV9 and TRBJ2-1 gives the whole variable domain DSGVTQTPKHLITATGQRVTLRCSPRSGDLSVYWYQQSLDQGLQFLIQYYNGEERAKGNILERFSAQQFPDLHSELNLSSLELGDSALYFCASSELDSSYNEQFFGPGTRLTVL.

V is TRBV11-2 and J is TRBJ1-4; D is uncertain. The CDR3 extends over 17 amino acids. Trimming pared 3 bases from V and 0 bases from J, leaving 14 bases between. Germline loops: CDR1 SGHAT, CDR2 FQNNGV. The CDR3 nucleotides are TGTGCCAGCAGCTTTACGACGGAATATGCAACTAATGAAAAACTGTTTTTT. Amino acid sequence: CASSFTTEYATNEKLFF.

V and J are TRBV4-3 and TRBJ2-7; D may be TRBD1 or TRBD2 (5 bases each). Germline CDR1 and CDR2: LGHNA and YSLEER. The CDR3 consists of 16 residues. Trimming took 2 bases from V and 2 from J, leaving 16 bases between them. CDR3 protein: CASSQNWIQGAYEQYF. The CDR3 nucleotides read TGCGCCAGCAGCCAAAATTGGATCCAGGGAGCCTACGAGCAGTACTTC.

The chain recombines TRBV4-3 with TRBJ2-2; 9 nucleotides match TRBD1. Trimming cost V 6 bases and J 3 bases; bases outside gene matches: 2. The V gene's germline CDR1 is LGHNA and CDR2 YSLEER. The CDR3 sequence is 14 residues long. This CDR3 is CASRQGADTGELFF. CDR3 in DNA: TGCGCCAGCAGACAGGGGGCGGACACCGGGGAGCTGTTTTTT.

The chain has TRBV27 and TRBJ1-2; the D gene is possibly TRBD1 (5 bases). Germline V CDR1 and CDR2: MNHEY, SMNVEV (reference sequence). CDR3 size: 13 residues. The V end lost 2 bases, the J end lost 2 bases, and 6 bases lay between the germline ends. The CDR3, as DNA: TGTGCCAGCAGTTTAAGGGGAAACTATGGCTACACCTTC. Translating gives CASSLRGNYGYTF.

The CDR3 region has the DNA TGTGCCAGCAGTGACAGGGGCAATCAGCCCCAGCATTTT. This sequence encodes CASSDRGNQPQHF. The V and J genes are TRBV6-4 and TRBJ1-5, with unresolved D. The CDR3 runs to 13 residues. Germline values: CDR1 MRHNA, CDR2 SNTAGT. Trimming removed 2 bases at V and 2 bases at J, with 4 bases between.

In its sample, this clone is medium-sized. The CDR3 reads CASSASLFGSYEQYF. In DNA, the CDR3 is TGTGCCAGCAGCGCCAGCCTTTTCGGATCCTACGAGCAGTACTTC. V is TRBV7-9 and J is TRBJ2-7, with unresolved D. CDR1 and CDR2 from the germline V gene are SEHNR and FQNEAQ (reference sequence). The CDR3 spans 15 residues. V was cut by 5 bases and J by 1 base, with 15 bases left in between.

The chain joins TRBV2 to TRBJ1-2; D gene unclear. The CDR3 sequence is 14 residues long. CDR1 is SNHLY and CDR2 is FYNNEI in the germline V gene. V gave up 3 bases and J gave up 8 bases, with 16 bases separating them. The CDR3 region has the DNA TGTGCCAGCAGTGATAGGAGCATAGGAGACGGCTACACCTTC. Translation: CASSDRSIGDGYTF.

The rearrangement links TRBV9 to TRBJ2-2; tentative D call: TRBD1 (6 bases). Deletions cut 0 bases from V and 3 bases from J, with 12 bases between. CDR3 length: 16 residues. CDR1 SGDLS and CDR2 YYNGEE come from the germline V gene. The CDR3 DNA follows: TGTGCCAGCAGCGTAGGTGGACAGCCGTACACCGGGGAGCTGTTTTTT. This codes for CASSVGGQPYTGELFF.

The chain's CDR3 is CASSLTGLSSYNEQFF. DNA of the CDR3: TGTGCCAGCAGCTTAACCGGCCTGAGCTCCTACAATGAGCAGTTCTTC. V is TRBV11-2 and J is TRBJ2-1; D is uncertain. The germline V and J ends were trimmed by 2 bases and 0 bases, with 11 bases remaining between them. The CDR3 is 16 amino acids. Germline V lookup: CDR1 SGHAT, CDR2 FQNNGV.

This clone was detected only once. The chain combines TRBV19 with TRBJ2-1; D remains ambiguous. CDR1 LNHDA and CDR2 SQIVND come from the germline V gene (reference sequence). V was cut by 2 bases and J by 5 bases, with 7 bases left in between. The CDR3 loop spans 13 amino acids. CDR3 amino acids: CASSIRPNNEQFF. CDR3 bases: TGTGCCAGTAGTATAAGACCCAACAATGAGCAGTTCTTC.

This clone has just a few counts. This rearrangement joins TRBV10-3 to TRBJ2-5; 10 bases line up with TRBD1. Trimming at V came to 6 bases and at J to 1 base, leaving 11 bases not matched to a gene. This CDR3 contains 17 residues. From germline, CDR1 is ENHRY and CDR2 SYGVKD. DNA for the CDR3: TGTGCCATCAGAGACTCCGACAGGGGGCTTAGCCAAGAGACCCAGTACTTC. Translated, it gives CAIRDSDRGLSQETQYF.

The chain carries TRBV29-1 and TRBJ2-3; tentative D call: TRBD1 (6 bases). The CDR3 is 14 amino acids. V was trimmed by 6 bases and J by 0 bases, leaving 13 bases between them. From germline, CDR1 is SQVTM and CDR2 ANQGSEA. CDR3 coding DNA: TGCAGCGTGTTAGGGACACCTAGCACAGATACGCAGTATTTT. As protein: CSVLGTPSTDTQYF.

V and J are TRBV2 and TRBJ1-6; D gene unclear. Between the trimmed V and J ends, which lost 5 bases and 0 bases, there was a span of 11 bases. Germline assignment: CDR1 SNHLY and CDR2 FYNNEI. The CDR3 runs to 16 residues. The CDR3 region has the DNA TGTGCCAGCAGTATGGTAGAAAGCTCCTATAATTCACCCCTCCACTTT. Translation: CASSMVESSYNSPLHF.

The chain combines TRBV11-1 with TRBJ2-7; 10 bases are shared with TRBD1. The germline CDR1 and CDR2 sequences are SGHAT and FQDESV (reference sequence). V lost 7 bases, J lost 3 bases, and 9 bases stayed unmatched. The CDR3 contains 15 residues. CDR3 sequence: CASTLTGGAGYEQYF. CDR3 sequence (DNA): TGTGCCAGCACCCTGACAGGGGGCGCCGGCTACGAGCAGTACTTC.

The chain is built from TRBV7-8 and TRBJ1-5; unclear D gene. Germline CDR1 reads SGHVS; CDR2 reads FQNEAQ. The CDR3 runs 14 residues. The ends were cut back, 4 bases at V and 0 bases at J, with 7 bases in the middle. The CDR3 DNA sequence: TGTGCCAGCAGCTCGAGGAGTAGCAATCAGCCCCAGCATTTT. As protein: CASSSRSSNQPQHF.

J is TRBJ1-6 and V is TRBV11-2; no reliable D call. Trimming pared 4 bases from V and 10 bases from J, leaving 11 bases between. The CDR3 runs to 13 residues. From germline, CDR1 is SGHAT and CDR2 FQNNGV. This chain's CDR3 is CASSSPTRSPLHF. CDR3 coding DNA: TGTGCCAGCAGCTCCCCCACGAGATCACCCCTCCACTTT.

The chain uses TRBV9 and TRBJ2-1, with 8 bases matching TRBD2. V trimming: 0 bases; J trimming: 6 bases; junction bases outside the gene matches: 5. The germline V gene encodes CDR1 SGDLS and CDR2 YYNGEE. CDR3 length: 15 amino acids. CDR3 DNA sequence: TGTGCCAGCAGCGTAGATAGGCGGGGGGCCAATGAGCAGTTCTTC. Protein sequence: CASSVDRRGANEQFF.